A single sample is the source of the 29 T cell receptor beta chains below, sequenced in a study of blood T cell repertoires in COVID-19. TCRdb's copy holds only in-frame clones and misses some; the assay was immunoSEQ multiplex PCR. The sample holds about 190,000 clones, around four fifths seen once. Material for sequencing was peripheral blood. The origin of the receptors is a woman in her twenties or thirties with acute or convalescent COVID-19.

The chain links TRBV14 to TRBJ1-1; 9 nucleotides align to TRBD1. V lost 4 bases, J lost 5 bases, and 8 bases stayed unmatched. Germline V gene sequence: CDR1 SGHDN, CDR2 FVKESK. The CDR3 contains 15 residues. CDR3 coding DNA: TGTGCCAGCAGCCCAACAGGGGGCTTTGGGACTGAAGCTTTCTTT. Its protein is CASSPTGGFGTEAFF.

This clone was observed once. This sequence joins TRBV30 and TRBJ1-2; TRBD1 aligns across 8 bases. This CDR3 has 13 residues. Germline CDR1 GTSNPN, CDR2 SVGIG (reference sequence). Unmatched junction bases numbered 8, after V lost 2 bases and J lost 9 bases. The CDR3 spells CAWSSNGQGSYTF. The CDR3 region has the DNA TGTGCCTGGAGTTCCAACGGACAGGGAAGCTACACCTTC.

This chain joins TRBV4-3 and TRBJ1-4, with D perhaps matching TRBD1 (5 bases). V was pared by 0 bases and J by 3 bases, with 17 bases between. The germline gives CDR1 LGHNA, CDR2 YSLEER. The CDR3 is 18 residues long. Here the CDR3 DNA reads TGCGCCAGCAGCCAAGATCCGGCAGGGACTTCGGCTAATGAAAAACTGTTTTTT. This sequence encodes CASSQDPAGTSANEKLFF.

V gene TRBV5-4 combines with J gene TRBJ2-3; the D gene is possibly TRBD2 (7 bases). CDR3 length: 16 amino acids. From germline, CDR1 is SGHNT and CDR2 YYREEE (reference sequence). Trimming took 3 bases from V and 3 from J, leaving 17 bases between them. The CDR3 sequence: CASSSARGGGTDTQYF. CDR3 coding DNA: TGTGCCAGCAGCTCGGCTCGCGGGGGCGGAACAGATACGCAGTATTTT. Using reference TRBV5-4 and TRBJ2-3 for the parts outside the CDR3, the full variable domain is ETGVTQSPTHLIKTRGQQVTLRCSSQSGHNTVSWYQQALGQGPQFIFQYYREEENGRGNFPPRFSGLQFPNYSSELNVNALELDDSALYLCASSSARGGGTDTQYFGPGTRLTVL.

This chain joins TRBV13 and TRBJ2-2; D remains ambiguous. The CDR3 is 13 residues long. The germline V gene encodes CDR1 PRHDT and CDR2 FYEKMQ (reference sequence). Trimming stripped 5 bases from V and 4 bases from J, with 8 bases between. The CDR3: CASSEPGTGELFF. In DNA form, the CDR3 reads TGTGCCAGCAGCGAGCCGGGCACCGGGGAGCTGTTTTTT.

This clone has only a few counts. This chain uses TRBV28 with TRBJ1-6, with TRBD1 identical over 10 bases. This CDR3 is built from 16 residues. Per germline, CDR1 MDHEN and CDR2 SYDVKM. Unmatched junction bases numbered 8, after V lost 5 bases and J lost 7 bases. The CDR3 DNA sequence: TGTGCCAGCAGTGGACGACAGGGGGCGAAGAATTCACCCCTCCACTTT. Residues: CASSGRQGAKNSPLHF.

This chain connects TRBV5-1 to TRBJ2-5; 7 bases are shared with TRBD2. The CDR3 runs to 16 residues. Germline CDR1 SGHRS, CDR2 YFSETQ. The junction had 14 bases not matched to a gene; V was cut back by 4 bases and J by 5 bases. CDR3 loop: CASSPGPSGGTETQYF. CDR3 in DNA: TGCGCCAGCAGCCCAGGCCCTAGCGGAGGGACTGAGACCCAGTACTTC. Together with reference TRBV5-1 and TRBJ2-5, the CDR3 gives the full variable domain: KAGVTQTPRYLIKTRGQQVTLSCSPISGHRSVSWYQQTPGQGLQFLFEYFSETQRNKGNFPGRFSGRQFSNSRSEMNVSTLELGDSALYLCASSPGPSGGTETQYFGPGTRLLVL.

This chain connects TRBV28 to TRBJ2-7; 15 bases align to TRBD2. CDR3 size: 17 residues. Germline V gene data show CDR1 as MDHEN and CDR2 as SYDVKM. V lost 7 bases, J lost 4 bases, and 11 bases stayed unmatched. The CDR3 loop is CASTAGTSGRTLYEQYF. DNA of the CDR3: TGTGCCAGCACTGCCGGGACTAGCGGGAGGACGCTTTACGAGCAGTACTTC.

The J gene is TRBJ2-1, the V gene TRBV27; 14 nucleotides align to TRBD2. The CDR3 covers 17 residues. V was pared by 1 base and J by 9 bases, with 8 bases of the junction left unmatched. Germline V gives CDR1 MNHEY, CDR2 SMNVEV (reference sequence). CDR3 nucleotides: TGTGCCAGCAGTTTATTGACTAGCGGGAGGGGAGGGAGTGAGCAGTTCTTC. Translated, it gives CASSLLTSGRGGSEQFF.

V gene TRBV5-5 combines with J gene TRBJ1-1, with 9 bases aligning to TRBD1. The germline CDR1 and CDR2 sequences are SGHKS and YYEKEE (reference sequence). The CDR3 covers 17 residues. The V gene end was trimmed by 1 base and the J gene end by 0 bases; junction bases not matched to a gene: 7. CDR3 sequence reads: CASSLSRDRVLNTEAFF. As DNA, the CDR3 is TGTGCCAGCAGCTTGTCCCGGGACAGGGTATTGAACACTGAAGCTTTCTTT. Looking up the rest from reference TRBV5-5 and TRBJ1-1 gives the full variable domain: DAGVTQSPTHLIKTRGQQVTLRCSPISGHKSVSWYQQVLGQGPQFIFQYYEKEERGRGNFPDRFSARQFPNYSSELNVNALLLGDSALYLCASSLSRDRVLNTEAFFGQGTRLTVV.

The V and J genes are TRBV28 and TRBJ1-3; D possibly corresponds to TRBD1 (5 bases). The germline V gene encodes CDR1 MDHEN and CDR2 SYDVKM. V was cut by 3 bases and J by 7 bases, with 19 bases left in between. There are 16 residues in the CDR3. Here the CDR3 reads CASSFLGAQSSNTIYF. DNA of the CDR3: TGTGCCAGCAGTTTCTTAGGGGCCCAATCCTCGAACACCATATATTTT.

This chain joins TRBV10-3 and TRBJ2-5; 9 bases are a match to TRBD1. Germline-derived CDR1 and CDR2 are ENHRY and SYGVKD. The CDR3 is 15 residues long. V gave up 5 bases and J gave up 5 bases; unmatched junction bases: 9. The CDR3 loop is CAISRQGGDAETQYF. The CDR3 DNA follows: TGTGCCATCAGTAGACAGGGGGGAGACGCGGAGACCCAGTACTTC.

The J gene is TRBJ2-3, the V gene TRBV10-2, with a weak D call TRBD2 (6 bases). Germline V gives CDR1 WSHSY, CDR2 SAAADI. V was shortened by 8 bases and J by 1 base, with 13 bases between the two germline ends. The CDR3 contains 14 residues. CDR3 DNA: TGCGCCAGCGTAGCGGTGTCCCGCACAGATACGCAGTATTTT. Amino acid sequence: CASVAVSRTDTQYF.

The rearrangement links TRBV30 to TRBJ1-1; 9 bases line up with TRBD1. CDR1 GTSNPN and CDR2 SVGIG come from the germline V gene (reference sequence). Trimming took 2 bases from V and 7 from J; bases not matched to a gene: 8. This CDR3 has 14 residues. In nucleotides, the CDR3 is TGTGCCTGGAGTCACCCCCGGACAGGGGTTGAAGCTTTCTTT. Residues: CAWSHPRTGVEAFF.

Comment on this clone: This CDR3 is also generated by other DNA sequences in the sample. The genes are TRBV9 and TRBJ2-5; TRBD1 might be the D (5 bases). Trimming took off 0 bases at V and 2 bases at J, with 8 bases between the two ends. CDR1 and CDR2 (germline): SGDLS, YYNGEE. CDR3 size: 14 residues. CDR3 in amino acids: CASSVAPGQETQYF. In DNA form, the CDR3 reads TGTGCCAGCAGCGTAGCGCCAGGGCAAGAGACCCAGTACTTC. Full variable domain (remainder filled in from reference TRBV9 and TRBJ2-5): DSGVTQTPKHLITATGQRVTLRCSPRSGDLSVYWYQQSLDQGLQFLIQYYNGEERAKGNILERFSAQQFPDLHSELNLSSLELGDSALYFCASSVAPGQETQYFGPGTRLLVL.

The J gene is TRBJ2-4, the V gene TRBV28; possibly TRBD1 for D (5 bases). Trimming stripped 6 bases from V and 2 bases from J, with 11 bases between. The CDR3 sequence is 14 residues long. CDR1 and CDR2 from the germline V gene are MDHEN and SYDVKM. CDR3 in amino acids: CASRPSGTKNIQYF. CDR3 DNA sequence: TGTGCCAGCAGACCCTCAGGGACCAAAAACATTCAGTACTTC.

The chain couples TRBV5-8 to TRBJ1-5; TRBD1 is a possible D gene (5 bases). Trimming took 4 bases from V and 4 from J, leaving 15 bases between them. This CDR3 region has 15 residues. Per germline, CDR1 SGHTS and CDR2 YDEGEE. CDR3 nucleotides: TGTGCCAGCAGCCCGGGGGGGAGGGCTAATCAGCCCCAGCATTTT. This encodes CASSPGGRANQPQHF.

The chain employs TRBV4-3 and TRBJ1-2, with TRBD1 identical over 7 bases. The CDR3 has 16 amino acids. The ends lost 5 bases at V and 0 bases at J; junction bases unmatched: 9. Looked up from germline, CDR1 is LGHNA and CDR2 is YSLEER. This CDR3 reads CASSKVRDSTNYGYTF. CDR3 nucleotides: TGCGCCAGCAGCAAGGTTCGGGACAGTACTAACTATGGCTACACCTTC.

This chain links TRBV9 with TRBJ1-1; D is unresolved. Trimming pared 4 bases from V and 0 bases from J, leaving 7 bases between. This CDR3 comprises 13 residues. Germline CDR1 SGDLS, CDR2 YYNGEE. The CDR3 loop reads CASSPQMNTEAFF. The DNA of the CDR3 is TGTGCCAGCAGCCCTCAGATGAACACTGAAGCTTTCTTT.

The chain carries TRBV6-1 and TRBJ1-2; D is perhaps TRBD1 (5 bases). This CDR3 spans 15 amino acids. The V gene's germline CDR1 is MNHNS and CDR2 SASEGT. Trimming shortened V by 3 bases and J by 0 bases, and 11 bases separated the two germline ends. CDR3 in DNA: TGTGCCAGCAGTGAGACAGTTACGTCTAACTATGGCTACACCTTC. Its protein product is CASSETVTSNYGYTF.

This clone was seen once. The CDR3 DNA is TGTGCCAGCAGCTTGGATCCGGGTACGAACACTGAAGCTTTCTTT. Protein product: CASSLDPGTNTEAFF. This chain uses TRBV5-4 with TRBJ1-1; unclear D gene. V was shortened by 0 bases and J by 1 base, with 10 bases between the two germline ends. The CDR3 is 15 amino acids. CDR1 is SGHNT and CDR2 is YYREEE in the germline V gene (reference sequence). The entire variable domain, with the rest obtained from reference TRBV5-4 and TRBJ1-1, is as follows: ETGVTQSPTHLIKTRGQQVTLRCSSQSGHNTVSWYQQALGQGPQFIFQYYREEENGRGNFPPRFSGLQFPNYSSELNVNALELDDSALYLCASSLDPGTNTEAFFGQGTRLTVV.

The gene calls are TRBV19 and TRBJ1-1, with D unclear. Germline CDR1 and CDR2: LNHDA and SQIVND (reference sequence). V lost 0 bases, J lost 5 bases, and 7 bases lay in between. The CDR3 is 13 amino acids. The CDR3 region has the DNA TGTGCCAGTAGTATAGAGTTGGAGACTGAAGCTTTCTTT. It translates to CASSIELETEAFF.

This clone appeared a single time. The CDR3: CASSIGLVGDYGYTF. The CDR3 region has the DNA TGTGCCAGTAGTATTGGCCTCGTAGGGGACTATGGCTACACCTTC. The chain recombines TRBV19 with TRBJ1-2; D perhaps matches TRBD1 (5 bases). The CDR3 is 15 amino acids. Trimming left V 3 bases short and J 3 bases short, with 14 bases between. In germline, CDR1 is LNHDA, CDR2 SQIVND (reference sequence).

V and J are TRBV18 and TRBJ1-1; possible D gene TRBD1, 5 bases. Germline V gives CDR1 KGHSH, CDR2 LQKENI. The CDR3 extends over 14 amino acids. Trimming shortened V by 3 bases and J by 4 bases, and 12 bases separated the two germline ends. This CDR3 is CASSPGGVATEAFF. For the CDR3, the DNA is TGTGCCAGCTCACCCGGGGGTGTCGCCACTGAAGCTTTCTTT.

This clone ranks as medium-sized. The V call is TRBV6-6, the J call TRBJ2-1; 10 bases are shared with TRBD2. Looked up from germline, CDR1 is MNHNY and CDR2 is SVGAGI (reference sequence). This CDR3 spans 16 amino acids. V was clipped by 7 bases and J by 3 bases; unmatched bases: 9. Here the CDR3 reads CASIGQGLADYNEQFF. The CDR3 coding sequence is TGTGCCAGCATAGGTCAAGGACTAGCGGACTACAATGAGCAGTTCTTC.

The V and J genes are TRBV4-1 and TRBJ2-7; D possibly corresponds to TRBD2 (6 bases). Trimming shortened V by 4 bases and J by 4 bases, and 14 bases separated the two germline ends. CDR1 and CDR2 (germline): MGHRA, YSYEKL. The CDR3 runs to 14 residues. The CDR3 nucleotides read TGCGCCAGCAGCCTTAGACTCGGGAGTTACGAGCAGTACTTC. Its protein product is CASSLRLGSYEQYF.

The chain uses TRBV24-1 and TRBJ2-1; perhaps TRBD1 as D (6 bases). This CDR3 contains 15 residues. Trimming removed 1 base from V and 2 bases from J, with 8 bases in between. CDR1 and CDR2 from the germline V gene are KGHDR and SFDVKD. The CDR3 region has the DNA TGTGCCACCAGTGATTTACAGGGAGCCTACAATGAGCAGTTCTTC. It is translated as CATSDLQGAYNEQFF.

The J gene is TRBJ1-2, the V gene TRBV6-2 or TRBV6-3, with 7 bases that match TRBD1. Germline V gene sequence: CDR1 MNHEY, CDR2 SVGEGT. The CDR3 contains 16 residues. The trim removed 5 bases at V and 2 bases at J, leaving 11 bases unmatched. The CDR3 loop reads CASSTPRDRSNYGYTF. The CDR3 DNA is TGTGCCAGCAGTACGCCCCGGGACAGATCGAACTATGGCTACACCTTC.

J is TRBJ1-1 and V is TRBV28; possible D gene TRBD1, 6 bases. The germline CDR1 and CDR2 sequences are MDHEN and SYDVKM. The V and J ends lost 4 bases and 0 bases respectively, with 12 bases between them. The CDR3 length is 15 residues. The CDR3 DNA is TGTGCCAGCAGTTCGGACAGATACTTGAACACTGAAGCTTTCTTT. Translating gives CASSSDRYLNTEAFF.